This T cell receptor (beta chain) was obtained from a study of response to subunit inactivated influenza vaccine. In this sample, this clonotype turned up many times. The V segment lost 0 bases and the J segment 6 bases; nucleotides outside the gene matches: 7. CDR1 is ENHRY, CDR2 SYGVKD, per germline. The CDR3 spans 15 residues. One entry per CDR3 protein results from TCRdb running MiXCR on the RT-PCR reads. The sample holds about 540,000 distinct CDR3 sequences, around 13% seen once. This receptor was taken from a man aged 45-65 years who received an inactivated influenza vaccine. The specimen was PBMCs from blood, collected 11 to 12 days after vaccination. The V gene is TRBV10-3, the J gene TRBJ2-7; 8 bases are a match to TRBD1. The CDR3 reads CAISESAGGFLEQYF. The CDR3 bases are TGTGCCATCAGTGAGTCGGCAGGGGGCTTTCTCGAGCAGTACTTC.